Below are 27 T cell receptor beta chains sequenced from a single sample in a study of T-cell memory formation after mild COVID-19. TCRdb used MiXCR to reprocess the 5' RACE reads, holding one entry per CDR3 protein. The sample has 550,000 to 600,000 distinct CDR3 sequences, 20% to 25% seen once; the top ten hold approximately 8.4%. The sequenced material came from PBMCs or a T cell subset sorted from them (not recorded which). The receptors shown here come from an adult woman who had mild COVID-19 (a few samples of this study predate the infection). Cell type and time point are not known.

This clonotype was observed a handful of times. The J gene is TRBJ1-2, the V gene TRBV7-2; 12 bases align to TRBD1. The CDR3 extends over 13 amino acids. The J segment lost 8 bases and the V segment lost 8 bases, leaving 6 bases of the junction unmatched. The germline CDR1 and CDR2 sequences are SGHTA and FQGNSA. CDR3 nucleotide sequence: TGTGCCAGCGAACGGGACAGGGGGCACGGCTACACCTTC. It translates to CASERDRGHGYTF.

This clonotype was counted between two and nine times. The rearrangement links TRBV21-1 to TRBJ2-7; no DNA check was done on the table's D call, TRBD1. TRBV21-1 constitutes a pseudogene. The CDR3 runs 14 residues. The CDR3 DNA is TGTGCCAGCATCCGGACAGGGAGGTCCTACGAGCAGTACTTC. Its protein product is CASIRTGRSYEQYF.

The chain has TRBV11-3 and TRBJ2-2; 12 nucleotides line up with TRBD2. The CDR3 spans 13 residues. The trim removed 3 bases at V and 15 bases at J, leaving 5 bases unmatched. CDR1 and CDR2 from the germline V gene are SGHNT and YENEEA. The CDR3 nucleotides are TGTGCCAGCAGCTTCCTAGCGGGAGGGTCGGTGTTTTTT. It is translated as CASSFLAGGSVFF.

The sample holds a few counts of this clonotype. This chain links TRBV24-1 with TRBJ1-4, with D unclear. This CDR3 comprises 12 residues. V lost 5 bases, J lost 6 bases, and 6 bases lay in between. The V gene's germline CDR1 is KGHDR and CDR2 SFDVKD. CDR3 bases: TGTGCCACCAGTGCGGCGGATGAAAAACTGTTTTTT. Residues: CATSAADEKLFF.

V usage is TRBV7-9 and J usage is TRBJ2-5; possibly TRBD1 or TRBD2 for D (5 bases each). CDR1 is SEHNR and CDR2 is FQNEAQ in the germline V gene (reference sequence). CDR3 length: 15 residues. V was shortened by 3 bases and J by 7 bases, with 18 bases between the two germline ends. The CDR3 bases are TGTGCCAGCAGCTTCCCAGGGCCGGGGTTGGGGACCCAGTACTTC. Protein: CASSFPGPGLGTQYF.

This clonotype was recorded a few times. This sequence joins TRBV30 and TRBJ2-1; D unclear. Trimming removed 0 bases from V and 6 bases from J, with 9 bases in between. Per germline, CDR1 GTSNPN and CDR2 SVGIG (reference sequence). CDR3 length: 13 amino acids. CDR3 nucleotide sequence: TGTGCCTGGAGTGTAAGCCACTCCAATGAGCAGTTCTTC. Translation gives CAWSVSHSNEQFF.

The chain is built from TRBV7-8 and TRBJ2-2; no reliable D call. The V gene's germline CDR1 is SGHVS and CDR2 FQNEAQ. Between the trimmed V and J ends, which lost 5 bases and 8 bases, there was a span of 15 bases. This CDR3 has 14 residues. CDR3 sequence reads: CASSPKTRQGELFF. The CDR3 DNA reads TGTGCCAGCAGCCCAAAAACACGACAAGGGGAGCTGTTTTTT. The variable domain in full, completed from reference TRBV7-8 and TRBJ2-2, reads GAGVSQSPRYKVAKRGQDVALRCDPISGHVSLFWYQQALGQGPEFLTYFQNEAQLDKSGLPSDRFFAERPEGSVSTLKIQRTQQEDSAVYLCASSPKTRQGELFFGEGSRLTVL.

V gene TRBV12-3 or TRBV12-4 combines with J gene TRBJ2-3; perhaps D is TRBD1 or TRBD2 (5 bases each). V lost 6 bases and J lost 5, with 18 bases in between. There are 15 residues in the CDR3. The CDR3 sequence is CASSTVGTIGDTQYF. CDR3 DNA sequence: TGTGCCAGCAGCACCGTCGGGACGATAGGAGATACGCAGTATTTT.

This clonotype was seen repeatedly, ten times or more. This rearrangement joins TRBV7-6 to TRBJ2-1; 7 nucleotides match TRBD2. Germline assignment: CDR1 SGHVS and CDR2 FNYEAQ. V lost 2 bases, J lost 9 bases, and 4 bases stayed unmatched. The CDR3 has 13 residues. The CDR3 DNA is TGTGCCAGCAGCTTACTGGCGGGAGTTGAGCAGTTCTTC. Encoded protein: CASSLLAGVEQFF.

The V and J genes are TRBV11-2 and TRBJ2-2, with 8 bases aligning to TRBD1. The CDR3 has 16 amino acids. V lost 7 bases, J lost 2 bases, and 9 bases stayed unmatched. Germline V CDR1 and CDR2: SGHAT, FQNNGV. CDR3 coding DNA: TGTGCCAGCACTCCGGGCGGACAGGGAAACACCGGGGAGCTGTTTTTT. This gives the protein CASTPGGQGNTGELFF.

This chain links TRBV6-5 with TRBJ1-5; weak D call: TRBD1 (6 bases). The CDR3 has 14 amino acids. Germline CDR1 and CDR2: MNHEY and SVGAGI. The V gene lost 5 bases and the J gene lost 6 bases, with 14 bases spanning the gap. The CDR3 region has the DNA TGTGCCAGCAGTACACAGGGAAGAGGTCAGCCCCAGCATTTT. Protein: CASSTQGRGQPQHF.

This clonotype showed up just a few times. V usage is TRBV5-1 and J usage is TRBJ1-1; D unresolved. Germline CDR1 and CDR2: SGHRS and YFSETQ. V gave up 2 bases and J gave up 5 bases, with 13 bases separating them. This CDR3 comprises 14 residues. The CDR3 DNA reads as TGCGCCAGCAGCTTTTACGGGCGTCGGACTGAAGCTTTCTTT. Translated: CASSFYGRRTEAFF.

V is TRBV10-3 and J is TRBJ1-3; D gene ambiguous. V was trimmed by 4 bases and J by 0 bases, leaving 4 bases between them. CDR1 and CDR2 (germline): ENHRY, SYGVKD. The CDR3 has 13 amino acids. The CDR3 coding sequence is TGTGCCATCAGTGCGGGCTCTGGAAACACCATATATTTT. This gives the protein CAISAGSGNTIYF.

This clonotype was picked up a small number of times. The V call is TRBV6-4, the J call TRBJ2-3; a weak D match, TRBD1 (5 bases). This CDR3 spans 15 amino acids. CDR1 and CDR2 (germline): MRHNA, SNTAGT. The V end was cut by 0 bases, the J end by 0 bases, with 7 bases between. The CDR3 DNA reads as TGTGCCAGCAGTGACTCGGCAGGGAGCACAGATACGCAGTATTTT. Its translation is CASSDSAGSTDTQYF.

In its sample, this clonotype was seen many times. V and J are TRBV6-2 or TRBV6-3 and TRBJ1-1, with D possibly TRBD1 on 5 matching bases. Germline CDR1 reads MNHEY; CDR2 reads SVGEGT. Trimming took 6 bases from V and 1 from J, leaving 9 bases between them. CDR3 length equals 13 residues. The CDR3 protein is CASRGTANTEAFF. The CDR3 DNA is TGTGCCAGCAGGGGGACGGCGAACACTGAAGCTTTCTTT.

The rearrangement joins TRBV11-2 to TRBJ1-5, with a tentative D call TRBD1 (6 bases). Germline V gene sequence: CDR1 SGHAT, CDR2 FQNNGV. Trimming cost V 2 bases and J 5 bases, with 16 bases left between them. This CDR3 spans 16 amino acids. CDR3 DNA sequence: TGTGCCAGCAGCTTAAGTGCCCCCAGGGGCCATCAGCCCCAGCATTTT. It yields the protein CASSLSAPRGHQPQHF.

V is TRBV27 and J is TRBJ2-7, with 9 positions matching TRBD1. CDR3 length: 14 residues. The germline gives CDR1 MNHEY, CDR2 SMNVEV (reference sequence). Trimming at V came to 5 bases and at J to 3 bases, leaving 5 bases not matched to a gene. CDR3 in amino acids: CASSDSTGGYEQYF. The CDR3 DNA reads TGTGCCAGCAGTGATTCGACAGGGGGCTACGAGCAGTACTTC.

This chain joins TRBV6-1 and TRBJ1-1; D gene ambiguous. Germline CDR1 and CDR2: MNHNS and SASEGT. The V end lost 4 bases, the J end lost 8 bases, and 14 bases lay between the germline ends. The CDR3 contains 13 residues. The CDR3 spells CASSGVGRIEAFF. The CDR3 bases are TGTGCCAGCAGTGGGGTTGGGCGGATAGAAGCTTTCTTT.

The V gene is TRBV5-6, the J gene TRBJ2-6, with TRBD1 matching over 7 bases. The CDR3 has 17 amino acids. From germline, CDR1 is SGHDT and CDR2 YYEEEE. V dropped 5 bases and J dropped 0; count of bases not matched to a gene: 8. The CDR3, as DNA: TGTGCCAGCAGTTTCACAGGGGCCCGCTCTGGGGCCAACGTCCTGACTTTC. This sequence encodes CASSFTGARSGANVLTF.

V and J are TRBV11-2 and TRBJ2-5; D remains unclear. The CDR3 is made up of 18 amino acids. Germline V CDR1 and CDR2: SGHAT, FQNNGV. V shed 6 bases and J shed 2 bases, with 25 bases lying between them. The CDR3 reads CASSKIPRTGRYQETQYF. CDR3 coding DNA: TGTGCCAGCAGTAAGATCCCCCGAACTGGACGGTATCAAGAGACCCAGTACTTC.

The CDR3 sequence: CASSLSGTFTDTQYF. The CDR3, as DNA: TGTGCCAGCAGCTTATCCGGAACCTTCACAGATACGCAGTATTTT. This chain connects TRBV7-3 to TRBJ2-3; D uncertain. V lost 2 bases and J lost 2, with 11 bases in between. Looked up from germline, CDR1 is SGHTA and CDR2 is FQGTGA. The CDR3 consists of 15 residues.

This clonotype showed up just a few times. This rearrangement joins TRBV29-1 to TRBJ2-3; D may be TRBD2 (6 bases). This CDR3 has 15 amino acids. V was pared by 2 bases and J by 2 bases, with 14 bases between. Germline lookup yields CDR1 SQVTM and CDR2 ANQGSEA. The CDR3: CSVEYYGSFTDTQYF. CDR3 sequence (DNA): TGCAGCGTTGAATATTACGGGAGTTTCACAGATACGCAGTATTTT.

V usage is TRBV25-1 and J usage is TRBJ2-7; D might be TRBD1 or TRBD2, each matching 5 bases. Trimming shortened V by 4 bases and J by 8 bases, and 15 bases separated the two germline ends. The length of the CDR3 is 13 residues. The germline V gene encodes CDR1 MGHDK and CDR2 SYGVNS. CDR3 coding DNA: TGTGCCAGCAGTGGGACCGGGGCCGGCAAGCAGTACTTC. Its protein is CASSGTGAGKQYF.

As DNA, the CDR3 is TGTGCCAGCAGCCAATCGCAGGTCAGCACAGATACGCAGTATTTT. Translating it yields CASSQSQVSTDTQYF. V is TRBV16 and J is TRBJ2-3; D not resolved. V lost 0 bases and J lost 0, with 7 bases in between. Germline loops: CDR1 KGHSY, CDR2 FQNENV. This CDR3 has 15 amino acids.

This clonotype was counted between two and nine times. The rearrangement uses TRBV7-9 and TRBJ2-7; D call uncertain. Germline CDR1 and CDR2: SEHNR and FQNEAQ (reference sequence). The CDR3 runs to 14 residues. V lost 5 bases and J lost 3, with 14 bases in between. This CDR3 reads CASSGHWASYEQYF. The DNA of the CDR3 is TGTGCCAGCAGCGGCCACTGGGCAAGCTACGAGCAGTACTTC.

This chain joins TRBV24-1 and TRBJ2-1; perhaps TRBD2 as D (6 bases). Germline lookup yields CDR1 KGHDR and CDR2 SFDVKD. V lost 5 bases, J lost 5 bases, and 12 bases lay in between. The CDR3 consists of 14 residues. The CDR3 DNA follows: TGTGCCACCAGTGGCGCGGGGCCGCACAATGAGCAGTTCTTC. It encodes CATSGAGPHNEQFF.

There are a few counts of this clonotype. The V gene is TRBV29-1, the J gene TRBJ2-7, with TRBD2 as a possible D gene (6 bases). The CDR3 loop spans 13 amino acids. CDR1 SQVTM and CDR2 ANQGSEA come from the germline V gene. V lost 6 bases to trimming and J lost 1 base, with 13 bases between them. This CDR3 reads CSVQGLTSYEQYF. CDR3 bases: TGCAGCGTGCAGGGACTTACTTCCTACGAGCAGTACTTC.